These T cell receptor beta chains were read from a single sample in a study of shared T cell receptors in the human thymus. TCRdb's table, derived via immunoSEQ multiplex PCR, lists solely in-frame clones and lacks some. The table includes 500,000 to 750,000 clones, more than 75% detected once. These data also featured in a second study, about human thymus T cells.

The material sequenced was thymocytes. The receptors originated from a boy under two years old with a congenital heart defect. CDR3s leave out the opening cysteine and the closing phenylalanine or tryptophan. Rows give clone size only sometimes, using once, few, many, or a class for an expanded clone.

j_gene,v_gene,abundance,CDR3aa
TRBJ2-3,TRBV7-9,-,ASSLASGTDTQY
TRBJ1-1,TRBV30,-,AWSVRGKAF
TRBJ1-3,TRBV5-5,-,ASSLVGNSGNTIY
TRBJ2-3,TRBV4-1,-,ASSPRLPLAELTDTQY
TRBJ1-5,TRBV11-2,-,ASSATQGAVYQPQH
TRBJ1-4,TRBV19,-,ASSVQHATNEKLF
TRBJ2-7,TRBV10-3,-,AISEDRGNEQY
TRBJ2-7,TRBV27,-,ASSLNRRYEQY
TRBJ2-4,TRBV5-4,once,ASSSGQGALVAKNIQY
TRBJ1-3,TRBV11-2,-,ASSLAARSSGNTIY
TRBJ2-7,TRBV7-2,-,ASSKPGTGGRPCIYEQY
TRBJ2-7,TRBV27,-,ASSLSTSGRVNEQY
TRBJ1-1,TRBV12-5,few,ASGLGGQLNTEAF
TRBJ2-7,TRBV18,once,ASSLPEATYEQY
TRBJ2-7,TRBV4-1,-,ASSQMEGDEAGDYEQY
TRBJ1-2,TRBV20-1,-,SAKRSYGT
TRBJ2-7,TRBV7-4,-,ASSLRGGLWISSYEQY
TRBJ2-2,TRBV5-6,-,ASSLATTSGYGTGELF
TRBJ1-3,TRBV14,-,ASSQVTGAGNTIY
TRBJ2-2,TRBV5-1,-,ASSREYTGELF
TRBJ2-1,TRBV29-1,-,SVEGRWLADYNEQF
TRBJ2-7,TRBV7-9,-,ASTPGQGPYEQY
TRBJ2-7,TRBV27,once,ASSPSREGHYEQY
TRBJ2-1,TRBV18,-,ASSPRGVDEQF
TRBJ2-1,TRBV6-1,-,ASVRGGGINEQF
TRBJ2-7,TRBV11-2,few,ASSLAVIRGSPSEQY
TRBJ2-7,TRBV7-9,-,ASSPRDRAYEQY
TRBJ2-1,TRBV19,once,ASSIQTTKVVQF
TRBJ1-5,TRBV6-5,-,ASSFRTGVNQPQH
TRBJ1-1,TRBV5-6,-,ASSSPLRVRNTEAF
TRBJ2-7,TRBV19,-,ASSSRPVILYEQY
TRBJ2-7,TRBV4-1,-,ASSLFNSYEQY
TRBJ1-1,TRBV6-5,-,ASAPAKTEAF
TRBJ1-2,TRBV28,once,ASSPRQGLYGYT
TRBJ2-7,TRBV12-2,-,ASRLAPTGPIQGYEQY
TRBJ2-2,TRBV30,-,AWSIGTSNTGELF
TRBJ1-5,TRBV19,few,ASNGYRGHSNQPQH
TRBJ2-3,TRBV11-2,-,ASSSPTGLAGREADTQY
TRBJ2-2,TRBV30,-,AWIAGRTGELF
TRBJ1-2,TRBV19,-,ASSPSVPERSGYT
TRBJ2-5,TRBV11-3,-,ASSFDQTAGGETQY
TRBJ1-4,TRBV9,-,ASSDLRTALNEKLF
TRBJ2-1,TRBV29-1,-,SVTTGLVFPGQF
TRBJ2-3,TRBV25-1,once,ASRDPARYTDTQY
TRBJ2-7,TRBV4-2,once,ASSQDYGDSSYEQY
TRBJ1-1,TRBV5-6,-,ASTQRDRYRLMNTEAF
TRBJ2-7,TRBV14,-,ASSQDPRPSGRKTYEQY
TRBJ2-1,TRBV7-9,-,ASTLTHGGERYNEQF
TRBJ2-7,TRBV7-2,-,ASSKTSGSGEQY
TRBJ2-3,TRBV28,-,ASTPPPYLPEIRTDTQY
TRBJ2-1,TRBV7-2,-,ASSPGQYNEQF
TRBJ2-7,TRBV4-3,-,ASSQDNGMLSSYEQY
TRBJ2-7,TRBV7-9,once,ASSLGGLEQY
TRBJ2-1,TRBV14,-,ASSPYGPGASDIEQF